This T cell receptor (beta chain) originates from a study of blood T cells in healthy people across ages. Study-level results: Across the age range, TCR beta diversity per million T cells fell in a roughly linear way. Calculation of diversity from one million T cells yielded estimates considered to be underestimates.

The germline V gene encodes CDR1 KGHSH and CDR2 LQKENI. CDR3 size: 14 residues. As regards this clonotype: Its antigen remains unidentified. A read error may produce the germline difference seen at one junction end.

For the second PCR, which ran for about 7 to 11 cycles, a sample-barcoded 5' primer and a J-beta primer mix were used. Each cDNA molecule was tagged by a template-switch adaptor with 12 random nucleotides. TCRdb analysed the 5' RACE reads with MiXCR anew, one entry per CDR3 protein. The sample yields hundreds of thousands of distinct CDR3 sequences, under 25% seen once. Every sample yielded at least 7 million isolated PBMCs. Sequencing was carried out using blood. This clonotype was obtained from a man aged 70 or older in good health. V gene TRBV18 combines with J gene TRBJ1-6; D remains unclear. CDR3 loop: CANSPGSYNSPLHF. In nucleotides, the CDR3 is TGTGCCAACTCACCTGGCTCCTATAATTCACCCCTCCACTTT.